This passage covers 5 T cell receptor beta chains from one sample sequenced in a study of T cells after yellow fever vaccination. Via MiXCR, TCRdb re-called the 5' RACE reads, giving one row per CDR3 protein. The sample has about 170,000 distinct CDR3 sequences, 9.5% to 12% seen once. The specimen was CD8+ T cells sorted from PBMCs, collected 15 days after the yellow fever booster vaccination. The receptors originated from a man aged 18 to 29 who received the YFV17D yellow fever vaccine.

This sequence joins TRBV20-1 and TRBJ2-1, with 9 nucleotides matching TRBD1. Germline loops: CDR1 DFQATT, CDR2 SNEGSKA (reference sequence). J was trimmed by 0 bases and V by 2 bases; bases with no gene match: 5. The CDR3 sequence is 16 residues long. This CDR3 is CSARPATGGSYNEQFF. For the CDR3, the DNA is TGCAGTGCTAGACCGGCGACAGGGGGCTCCTACAATGAGCAGTTCTTC.

This clonotype has a handful of counts. V and J are TRBV7-6 and TRBJ1-1; weak D call: TRBD1 (6 bases). Germline loops: CDR1 SGHVS, CDR2 FNYEAQ. This CDR3 comprises 12 residues. Trimming took 4 bases from V and 7 from J, leaving 10 bases between them. CDR3 protein: CASSSGAGEAFF. CDR3 DNA sequence: TGTGCCAGCAGCTCAGGGGCGGGTGAAGCTTTCTTT.

This clonotype was found a few times. The chain carries TRBV11-2 and TRBJ1-4; D remains ambiguous. CDR1 is SGHAT and CDR2 is FQNNGV in the germline V gene. With 0 bases removed from V and 8 bases from J, the gap between germline ends came to 13 bases. This CDR3 region has 15 residues. The CDR3 bases are TGTGCCAGCAGCTTAGAAGTCGGGTCCGGGGAAAAACTGTTTTTT. Translated, it gives CASSLEVGSGEKLFF. The full variable domain, completed using reference TRBV11-2 and TRBJ1-4, is EAGVAQSPRYKIIEKRQSVAFWCNPISGHATLYWYQQILGQGPKLLIQFQNNGVVDDSQLPKDRFSAERLKGVDSTLKIQPAKLEDSAVYLCASSLEVGSGEKLFFGSGTQLSVL.

This clonotype showed up just a few times. The V and J genes are TRBV29-1 and TRBJ2-1; perhaps TRBD2 as D (7 bases). CDR3 length: 13 residues. The V and J ends lost 6 bases and 7 bases respectively, with 16 bases between them. Germline V lookup: CDR1 SQVTM, CDR2 ANQGSEA. The CDR3 loop reads CSVQGGGRNEQFF. The CDR3 region has the DNA TGCAGCGTCCAAGGGGGGGGTCGAAATGAGCAGTTCTTC.

This clonotype was recorded a few times. The rearrangement links TRBV7-6 to TRBJ2-3; D is ambiguous. V shed 1 base and J shed 3 bases, with 17 bases lying between them. In germline, CDR1 is SGHVS, CDR2 FNYEAQ. The CDR3 runs to 17 residues. The DNA of the CDR3 is TGTGCCAGCAGCTTAGATATCCCCTCTGGGCGTACAGATACGCAGTATTTT. This sequence encodes CASSLDIPSGRTDTQYF.